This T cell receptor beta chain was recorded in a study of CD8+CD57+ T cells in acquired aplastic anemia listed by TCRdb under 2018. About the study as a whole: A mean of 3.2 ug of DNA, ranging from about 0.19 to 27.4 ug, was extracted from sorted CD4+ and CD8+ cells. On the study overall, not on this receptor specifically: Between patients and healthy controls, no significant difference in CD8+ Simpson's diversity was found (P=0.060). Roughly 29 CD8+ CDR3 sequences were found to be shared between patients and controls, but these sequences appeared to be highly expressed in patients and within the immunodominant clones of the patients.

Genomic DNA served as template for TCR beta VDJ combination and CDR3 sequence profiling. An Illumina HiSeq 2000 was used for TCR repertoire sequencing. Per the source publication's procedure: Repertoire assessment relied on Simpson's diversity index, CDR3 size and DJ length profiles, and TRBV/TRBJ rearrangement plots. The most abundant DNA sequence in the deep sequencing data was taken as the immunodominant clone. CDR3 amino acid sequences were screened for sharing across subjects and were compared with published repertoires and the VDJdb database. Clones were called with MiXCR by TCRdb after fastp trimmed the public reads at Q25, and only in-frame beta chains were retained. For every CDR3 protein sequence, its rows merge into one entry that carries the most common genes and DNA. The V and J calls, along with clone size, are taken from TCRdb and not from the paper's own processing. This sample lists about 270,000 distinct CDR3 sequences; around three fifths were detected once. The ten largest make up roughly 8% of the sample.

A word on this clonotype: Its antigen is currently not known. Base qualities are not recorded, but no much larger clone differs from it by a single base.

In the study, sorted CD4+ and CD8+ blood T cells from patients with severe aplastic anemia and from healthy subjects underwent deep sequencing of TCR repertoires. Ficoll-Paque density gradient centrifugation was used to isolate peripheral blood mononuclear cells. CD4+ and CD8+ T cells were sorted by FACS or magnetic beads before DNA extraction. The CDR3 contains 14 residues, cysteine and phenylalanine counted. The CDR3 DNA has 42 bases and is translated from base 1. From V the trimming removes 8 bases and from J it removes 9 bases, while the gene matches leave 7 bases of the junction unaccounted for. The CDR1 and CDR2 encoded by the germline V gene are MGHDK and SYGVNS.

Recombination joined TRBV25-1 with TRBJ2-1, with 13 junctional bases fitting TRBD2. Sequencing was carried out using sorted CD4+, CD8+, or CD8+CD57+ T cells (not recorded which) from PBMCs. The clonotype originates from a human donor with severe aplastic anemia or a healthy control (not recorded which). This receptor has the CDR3 CASERLAGGSEQFF. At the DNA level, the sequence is TGTGCCAGCGAAAGACTAGCGGGAGGCTCTGAGCAGTTCTTC.